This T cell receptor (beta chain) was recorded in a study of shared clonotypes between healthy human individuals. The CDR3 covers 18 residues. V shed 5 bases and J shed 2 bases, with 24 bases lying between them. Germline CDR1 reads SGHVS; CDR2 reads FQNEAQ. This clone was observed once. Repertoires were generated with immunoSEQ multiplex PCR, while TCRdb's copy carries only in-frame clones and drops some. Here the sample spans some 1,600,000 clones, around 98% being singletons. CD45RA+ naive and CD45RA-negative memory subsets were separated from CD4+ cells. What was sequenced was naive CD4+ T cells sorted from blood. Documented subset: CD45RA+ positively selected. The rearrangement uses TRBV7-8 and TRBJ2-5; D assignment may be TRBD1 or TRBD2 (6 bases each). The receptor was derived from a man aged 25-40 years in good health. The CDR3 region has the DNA TGTGCCAGCAGCCCCTGGGGGACACAGGGAGGAGGACAAGAGACCCAGTACTTC. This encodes CASSPWGTQGGGQETQYF.